These T cell receptor beta chains were read from a single sample in a study of control samples from healthy donors and cancer patients. Method: immunoSEQ multiplex PCR; TCRdb's copy keeps in-frame clones and lacks some. The repertoire includes under 95,000 clones, around four fifths of them detected once, and more than 12% sits in the top ten. Sequenced sample: blood. These receptors were collected from a man aged 50-59 years in good health. CDR3s include the opening cysteine and the closing phenylalanine or tryptophan. Fields, in order: D gene, clone size, V gene, CDR3 length, J gene, CDR3 DNA, CDR3 protein. D genes are given only for firm matches. Size tells how often a clone was seen (once, few, many) or the class of an expanded clone, and some rows leave it out.

TRBD1	-	TRBV5-5	15	TRBJ2-2	TGTGCCAGCAGCTCAGCAGGGGGCTTAAGCGGGGAGCTGTTTTTT	CASSSAGGLSGELFF
-	once	TRBV5-1	15	TRBJ2-1	TGCGCCAGCAGCTCGCGGGCAGGATTGGCGAATGAGCAGTTCTTC	CASSSRAGLANEQFF
-	few	TRBV18	12	TRBJ2-7	TGTGCCAGCTCACCCAGGGATCTCGAGCAGTACTTC	CASSPRDLEQYF
-	-	TRBV6-8	15	TRBJ2-7	TGTGCCAGCAGCCACCCCGGGGAGCGGGCGGGCGAGCAGTACTTC	CASSHPGERAGEQYF
-	-	TRBV11-2	14	TRBJ2-7	TGTGCCAGCGTGTCCGGGCTAGCGTCTAGGGAGCAGTACTTC	CASVSGLASREQYF
-	once	TRBV7-9	12	TRBJ2-3	TGTGCCAGCAGCCCGGAAACAGATACGCAGTATTTT	CASSPETDTQYF
-	-	TRBV5-1	14	TRBJ2-5	TGCGCCAGCAGCCGGGGGGACATGGGGGAGACCCAGTACTTC	CASSRGDMGETQYF
-	once	TRBV4-3	17	TRBJ2-1	TGCGCCAGCAGCCAAGATTTTTTAACTAGCTTTTCCAATGAGCAGTTCTTC	CASSQDFLTSFSNEQFF
TRBD1	-	TRBV9	15	TRBJ2-7	TGTGCCAGCAGCGTATTGGGGGACAGCTCCTACGAGCAGTACTTC	CASSVLGDSSYEQYF
-	-	TRBV6-1	13	TRBJ2-2	TGTGCCAGCACCCGTTTGAACACCGGGGAGCTGTTTTTT	CASTRLNTGELFF
-	-	TRBV5-1	15	TRBJ1-6	TGCGCCAGCAGCTTGGAGGGATTCCATAATTCACCCCTCCACTTT	CASSLEGFHNSPLHF
TRBD2	-	TRBV11-3	17	TRBJ2-4	TGTGCCAGCAGCGTAGGACTAGCGGGAGGCCAGGGGGACATTCAGTACTTC	CASSVGLAGGQGDIQYF
-	-	TRBV5-4	11	TRBJ2-7	TGTGCCAGCAGCTTGGTGGACGAGCAGTACTTC	CASSLVDEQYF
TRBD2	-	TRBV7-2	15	TRBJ2-2	TGTGCCAGCAGACAACGACTAGCTGGGACCGGGGAGCTGTTTTTT	CASRQRLAGTGELFF
-	-	TRBV4-3	15	TRBJ1-3	TGCGCCAGCAGCCAAATGGGGGATGCCGGAAACACCATATATTTT	CASSQMGDAGNTIYF
-	-	TRBV28	17	TRBJ1-5	TGTGCCAGCAGTTTTTTTCCCCTCAGCTATAGCAATCAGCCCCAGCATTTT	CASSFFPLSYSNQPQHF
-	-	TRBV20-1	11	TRBJ2-3	TGCAGTGCTAGTCGGACAGATACGCAGTATTTT	CSASRTDTQYF
TRBD2	-	TRBV19	17	TRBJ2-2	TGTGCCAGTAGTGATCCCGGGACTAGCGGGAGGGCCGGGGAGCTGTTTTTT	CASSDPGTSGRAGELFF
TRBD1	few	TRBV28	13	TRBJ2-7	TGTGCCAGCAGTTACAGGGGTCCCTACGAGCAGTACTTC	CASSYRGPYEQYF
-	-	TRBV28	14	TRBJ1-5	TGTGCCAGCAAGAGCGGGGGGCGCAATCAGCCCCAGCATTTT	CASKSGGRNQPQHF
-	-	TRBV9	14	TRBJ1-2	TGTGCCAGCAGCCCCTCCGTTGGGGTGGGCGGCTACACCTTC	CASSPSVGVGGYTF
-	-	TRBV30	13	TRBJ1-4	TGTGCCTCCCCCGGACAGTGCTCCGAAAAACTGTTTTTT	CASPGQCSEKLFF
TRBD1	-	TRBV5-1	15	TRBJ2-1	TGCGCCAGCAGCTTGGGACAGGGCCGTTACAATGAGCAGTTCTTC	CASSLGQGRYNEQFF
TRBD2	-	TRBV30	14	TRBJ2-3	TGTGCCTGGGCTAGCGGGGTTAGCACAGATACGCAGTATTTT	CAWASGVSTDTQYF
-	-	TRBV5-1	15	TRBJ2-5	TGCGCCAGCAGACGACAGGCTAGCCGCCAAGAGACCCAGTACTTC	CASRRQASRQETQYF
-	-	TRBV12-5	14	TRBJ1-5	TGTGCTAGTGGTTTGCAAGATTTCAATCAGCCCCAGCATTTT	CASGLQDFNQPQHF
-	-	TRBV15	14	TRBJ1-1	TGTGCCACCAGCAGAAACCAGGGAGGGACTGAAGCTTTCTTT	CATSRNQGGTEAFF
-	-	TRBV11-2	15	TRBJ1-6	TGTGCCAGCAGCTTAGAGGGTGGGGGGAATTCACCCCTCCACTTT	CASSLEGGGNSPLHF
TRBD2	once	TRBV7-2	16	TRBJ2-1	TGTGCCAGCAGCTTAGATTTCGGGAGGGCCCTCAATGAGCAGTTCTTC	CASSLDFGRALNEQFF
TRBD1	-	TRBV5-1	15	TRBJ2-7	TGCGCCAGCAGCTTCACCGGGACAGGGGACTACGAGCAGTACTTC	CASSFTGTGDYEQYF
-	-	TRBV7-8	15	TRBJ1-1	TGTGCCAGCAGCCTAACAGGGCGAGGGGGCACTGAAGCTTTCTTT	CASSLTGRGGTEAFF